This T cell receptor beta chain came from a study of blood T cell repertoires in COVID-19. Study context: There were acute and convalescent COVID-19 samples, and they came from the United States, Italy and Spain.

This CDR3 has 16 amino acids. Losses at the gene ends were 1 base for V and 5 bases for J; bases not matched to a gene: 6. Germline loops: CDR1 SGHAT, CDR2 FQNNGV. TCRdb's table, derived via immunoSEQ multiplex PCR, lists solely in-frame clones and lacks some. The profile covers around 100,000 clones, with over 75% appearing a single time and roughly 6.2% taken by the ten largest. The receptor's source is a human donor in a cohort sampled during active COVID-19. The chain has TRBV11-2 and TRBJ2-2, with 8 bases identical to TRBD2. Sequences were obtained from peripheral blood. CDR3 in amino acids: CASSLGGSGTTGELFF. The DNA of the CDR3 is TGTGCCAGCAGCTTAGGCGGTAGCGGGACGACCGGGGAGCTGTTTTTT.